This T cell receptor (beta chain) was observed in a study of beta chain features in type 1 diabetes. About the study: No patient-donor differences in age, gender, total cells or subset yield. Notes on the study in general: TCRB CDR3s from Type 1 diabetes patients were moderately but significantly shorter in all four CD4+ subsets.

About this clone itself: The antigen remains unidentified.

Expressed TCRB transcripts were sequenced because the entire RNA isolate underwent reverse transcription. The assay was immunoSEQ multiplex PCR, and TCRdb's table has in-frame clones only and misses some. The sample includes around 140,000 clones, about 13% of them seen just once. Specimen: central memory CD4+ T cells from blood. This receptor was identified in a man between 18 and 29 years old with type 1 diabetes.

The CDR3 protein is CASSPARRSTDTQYF. The CDR3, as DNA: TGTGCCAGCAGCCCGGCCAGACGAAGCACAGATACGCAGTATTTT. The chain links TRBV28 to TRBJ2-3; D is uncertain. Germline CDR1 is MDHEN and CDR2 is SYDVKM. V lost 6 bases to trimming and J lost 0 bases, with 13 bases between them. The CDR3 has 15 amino acids.